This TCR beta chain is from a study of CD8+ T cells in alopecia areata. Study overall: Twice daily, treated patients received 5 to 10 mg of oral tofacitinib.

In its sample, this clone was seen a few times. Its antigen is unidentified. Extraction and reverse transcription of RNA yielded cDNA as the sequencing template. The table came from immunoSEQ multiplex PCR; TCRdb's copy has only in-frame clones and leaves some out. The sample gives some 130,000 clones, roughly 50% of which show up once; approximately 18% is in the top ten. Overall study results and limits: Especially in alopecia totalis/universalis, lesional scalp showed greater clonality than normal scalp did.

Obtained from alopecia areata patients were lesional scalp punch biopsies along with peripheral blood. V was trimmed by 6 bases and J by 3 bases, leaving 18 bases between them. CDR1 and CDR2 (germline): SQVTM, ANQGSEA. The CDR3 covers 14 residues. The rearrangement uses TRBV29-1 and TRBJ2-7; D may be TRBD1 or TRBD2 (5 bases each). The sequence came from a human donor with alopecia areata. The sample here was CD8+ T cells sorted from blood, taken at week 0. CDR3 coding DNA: TGCAGCGTCGCTACCGGGACGGGTAACTACGAGCAGTACTTC. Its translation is CSVATGTGNYEQYF.